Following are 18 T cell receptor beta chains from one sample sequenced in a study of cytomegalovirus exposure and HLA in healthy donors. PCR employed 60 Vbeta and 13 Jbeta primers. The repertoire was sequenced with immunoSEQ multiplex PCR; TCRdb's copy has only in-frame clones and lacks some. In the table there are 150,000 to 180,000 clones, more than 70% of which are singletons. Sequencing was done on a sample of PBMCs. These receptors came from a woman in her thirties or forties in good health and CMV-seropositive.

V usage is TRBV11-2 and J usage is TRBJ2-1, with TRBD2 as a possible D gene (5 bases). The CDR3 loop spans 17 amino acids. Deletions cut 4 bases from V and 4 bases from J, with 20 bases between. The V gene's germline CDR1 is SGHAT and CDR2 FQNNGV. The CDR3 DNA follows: TGTGCCAGCAGCTCCCAAAATATGGCGGGCCGATACAATGAGCAGTTCTTC. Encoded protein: CASSSQNMAGRYNEQFF.

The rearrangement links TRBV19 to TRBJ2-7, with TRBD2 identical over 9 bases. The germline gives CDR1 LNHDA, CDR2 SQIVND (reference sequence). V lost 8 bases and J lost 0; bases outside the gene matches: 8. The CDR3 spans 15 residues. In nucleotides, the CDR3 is TGTGCCAGTGCATTGACTAGCGGTTCCTCCTACGAGCAGTACTTC. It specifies CASALTSGSSYEQYF.

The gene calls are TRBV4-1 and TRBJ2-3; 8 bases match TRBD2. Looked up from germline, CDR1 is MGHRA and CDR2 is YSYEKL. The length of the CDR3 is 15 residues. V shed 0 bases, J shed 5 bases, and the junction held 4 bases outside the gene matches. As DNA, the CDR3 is TGCGCCAGCAGCCAAGAGCGGGAGGTTCAAGATACGCAGTATTTT. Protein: CASSQEREVQDTQYF.

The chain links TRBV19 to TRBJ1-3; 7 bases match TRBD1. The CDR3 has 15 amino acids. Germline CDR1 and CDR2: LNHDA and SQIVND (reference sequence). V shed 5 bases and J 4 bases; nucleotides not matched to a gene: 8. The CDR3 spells CASSHRGVTGNTIYF. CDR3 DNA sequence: TGTGCCAGTAGTCACAGGGGAGTAACCGGAAACACCATATATTTT.

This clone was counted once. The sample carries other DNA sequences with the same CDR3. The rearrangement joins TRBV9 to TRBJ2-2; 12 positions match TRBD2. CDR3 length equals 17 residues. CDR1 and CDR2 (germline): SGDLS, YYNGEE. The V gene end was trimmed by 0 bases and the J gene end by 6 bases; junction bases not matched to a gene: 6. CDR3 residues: CASSVASTSGRAGELFF. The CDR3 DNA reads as TGTGCCAGCAGCGTAGCTTCGACTAGCGGGAGAGCCGGGGAGCTGTTTTTT. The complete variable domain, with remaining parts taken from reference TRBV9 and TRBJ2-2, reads DSGVTQTPKHLITATGQRVTLRCSPRSGDLSVYWYQQSLDQGLQFLIQYYNGEERAKGNILERFSAQQFPDLHSELNLSSLELGDSALYFCASSVASTSGRAGELFFGEGSRLTVL.

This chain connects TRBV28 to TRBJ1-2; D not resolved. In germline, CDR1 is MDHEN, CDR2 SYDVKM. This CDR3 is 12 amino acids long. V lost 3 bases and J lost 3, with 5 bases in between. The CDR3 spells CASSLRDYGYTF. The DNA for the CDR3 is TGTGCCAGCAGTTTGAGGGACTATGGCTACACCTTC.

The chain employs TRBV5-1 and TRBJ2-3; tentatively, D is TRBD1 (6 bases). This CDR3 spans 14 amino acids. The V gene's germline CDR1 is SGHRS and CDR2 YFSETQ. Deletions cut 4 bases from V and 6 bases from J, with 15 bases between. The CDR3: CASSTQGFSDTQYF. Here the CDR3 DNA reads TGCGCCAGCAGCACACAGGGTTTCAGTGATACGCAGTATTTT.

CDR3 bases: TGTGCCACCGGAGGGGGGGAGGAGACCCAGTACTTC. This encodes CATGGGEETQYF. V gene TRBV15 combines with J gene TRBJ2-5, with D possibly matching TRBD2 (7 bases). The CDR3 contains 12 residues. CDR1 and CDR2 from the germline V gene are LNHNV and YYDKDF (reference sequence). Trimming cost V 8 bases and J 5 bases, with 12 bases left between them.

CDR3 sequence: CASSHHPLRESSYNEQFF. The DNA for the CDR3 is TGTGCCAGCAGCCACCACCCTTTGAGGGAGAGCTCCTACAATGAGCAGTTCTTC. The chain employs TRBV4-2 and TRBJ2-1; possibly TRBD2 for D (5 bases). CDR1 LGHNA and CDR2 YNFKEQ come from the germline V gene. Trimming removed 3 bases from V and 0 bases from J, with 18 bases in between. This CDR3 region has 18 residues.

The CDR3 here is CASSKTTYEQYF. The DNA of the CDR3 is TGCGCCAGCAGCAAGACTACCTACGAGCAGTACTTC. This rearrangement joins TRBV5-1 to TRBJ2-7; D is possibly TRBD2 (5 bases). The CDR3 runs 12 residues. Germline V lookup: CDR1 SGHRS, CDR2 YFSETQ. V lost 4 bases and J 2 bases, leaving 7 bases between the germline ends.

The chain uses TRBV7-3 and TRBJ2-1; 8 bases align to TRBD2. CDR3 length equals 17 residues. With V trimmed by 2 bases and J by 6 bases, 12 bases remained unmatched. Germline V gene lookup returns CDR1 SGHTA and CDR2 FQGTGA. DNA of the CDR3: TGTGCCAGCAGCTTACTAGGCGGCGGGAGGTCGGCCAATGAGCAGTTCTTC. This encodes CASSLLGGGRSANEQFF. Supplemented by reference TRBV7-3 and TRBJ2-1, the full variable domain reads GAGVSQTPSNKVTEKGKYVELRCDPISGHTALYWYRQSLGQGPEFLIYFQGTGAADDSGLPNDRFFAVRPEGSVSTLKIQRTERGDSAVYLCASSLLGGGRSANEQFFGPGTRLTVL.

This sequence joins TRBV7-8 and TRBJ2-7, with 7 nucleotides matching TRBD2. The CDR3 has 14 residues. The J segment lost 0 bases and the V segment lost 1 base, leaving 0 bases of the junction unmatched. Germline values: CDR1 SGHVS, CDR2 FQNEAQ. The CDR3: CASSLGTSSYEQYF. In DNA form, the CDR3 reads TGTGCCAGCAGCTTAGGGACTAGCTCCTACGAGCAGTACTTC.

This chain's CDR3 is CASSLAGAYEQYF. The DNA for the CDR3 is TGTGCCAGCAGCCTAGCGGGAGCCTACGAGCAGTACTTC. The rearrangement uses TRBV27 and TRBJ2-7; the match to TRBD2 covers 10 bases. Germline-derived CDR1 and CDR2 are MNHEY and SMNVEV (reference sequence). After removal of 6 bases from V and 2 bases from J, the junction contained 1 base not matched to a gene. CDR3 length: 13 residues.

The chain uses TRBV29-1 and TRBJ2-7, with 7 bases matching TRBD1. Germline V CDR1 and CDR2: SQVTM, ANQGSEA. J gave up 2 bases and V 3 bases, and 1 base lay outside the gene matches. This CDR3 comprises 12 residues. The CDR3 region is CSVEGQTYEQYF. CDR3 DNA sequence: TGCAGCGTTGAGGGACAGACCTACGAGCAGTACTTC.

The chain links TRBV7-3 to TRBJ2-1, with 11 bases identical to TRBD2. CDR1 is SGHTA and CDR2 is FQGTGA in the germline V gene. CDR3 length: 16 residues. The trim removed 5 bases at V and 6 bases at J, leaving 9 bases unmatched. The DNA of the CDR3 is TGTGCCAGCAGCCCACTTAGCGGGAGGGCCGGCAATGAGCAGTTCTTC. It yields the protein CASSPLSGRAGNEQFF. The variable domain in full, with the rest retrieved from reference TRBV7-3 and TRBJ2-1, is GAGVSQTPSNKVTEKGKYVELRCDPISGHTALYWYRQSLGQGPEFLIYFQGTGAADDSGLPNDRFFAVRPEGSVSTLKIQRTERGDSAVYLCASSPLSGRAGNEQFFGPGTRLTVL.

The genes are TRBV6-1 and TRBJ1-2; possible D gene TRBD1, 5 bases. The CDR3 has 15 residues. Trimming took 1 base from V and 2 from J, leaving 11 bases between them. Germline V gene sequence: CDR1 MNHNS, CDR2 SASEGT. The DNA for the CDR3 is TGTGCCAGCAGTGAAGGTTTGGGGCGGAACTATGGCTACACCTTC. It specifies CASSEGLGRNYGYTF.

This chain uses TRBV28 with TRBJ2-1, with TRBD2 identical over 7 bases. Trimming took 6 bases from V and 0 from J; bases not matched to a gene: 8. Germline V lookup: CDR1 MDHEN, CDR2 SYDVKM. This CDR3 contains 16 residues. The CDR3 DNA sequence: TGTGCCAGCAGCCCTGCATCGGGGGGCTCCTACAATGAGCAGTTCTTC. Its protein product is CASSPASGGSYNEQFF. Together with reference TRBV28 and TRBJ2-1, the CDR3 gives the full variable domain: DVKVTQSSRYLVKRTGEKVFLECVQDMDHENMFWYRQDPGLGLRLIYFSYDVKMKEKGDIPEGYSVSREKKERFSLILESASTNQTSMYLCASSPASGGSYNEQFFGPGTRLTVL.

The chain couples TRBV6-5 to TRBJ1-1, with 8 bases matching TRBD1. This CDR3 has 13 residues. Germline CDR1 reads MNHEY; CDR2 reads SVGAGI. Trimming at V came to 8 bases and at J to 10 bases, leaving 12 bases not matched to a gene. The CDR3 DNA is TGTGCCAGCCGGACCGCAGGGGGCTGGGGAGCTTTCTTT. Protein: CASRTAGGWGAFF.